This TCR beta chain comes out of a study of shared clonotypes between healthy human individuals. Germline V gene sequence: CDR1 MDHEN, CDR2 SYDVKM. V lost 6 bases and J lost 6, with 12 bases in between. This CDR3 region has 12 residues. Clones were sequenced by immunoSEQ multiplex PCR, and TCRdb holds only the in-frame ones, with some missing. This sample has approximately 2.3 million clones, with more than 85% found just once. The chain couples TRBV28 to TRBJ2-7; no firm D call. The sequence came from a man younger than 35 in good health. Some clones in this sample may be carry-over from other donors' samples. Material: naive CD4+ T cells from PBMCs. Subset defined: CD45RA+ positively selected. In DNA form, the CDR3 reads TGTGCCAGCAGCCCTTGGGGTTTCGAGCAGTACTTC. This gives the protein CASSPWGFEQYF.